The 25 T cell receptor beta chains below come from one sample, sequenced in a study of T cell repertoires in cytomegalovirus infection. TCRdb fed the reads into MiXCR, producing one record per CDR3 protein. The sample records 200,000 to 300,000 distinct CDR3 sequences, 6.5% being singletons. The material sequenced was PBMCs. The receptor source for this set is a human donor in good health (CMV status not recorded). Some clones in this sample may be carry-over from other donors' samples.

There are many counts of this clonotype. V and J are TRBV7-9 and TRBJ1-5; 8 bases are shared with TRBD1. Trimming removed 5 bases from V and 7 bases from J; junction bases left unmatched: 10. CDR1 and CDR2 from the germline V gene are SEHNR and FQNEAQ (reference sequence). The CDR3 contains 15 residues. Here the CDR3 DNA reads TGTGCCAGCAGCCGCCCAGGGGGCCCGGGGCAGCCCCAGCATTTT. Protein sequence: CASSRPGGPGQPQHF.

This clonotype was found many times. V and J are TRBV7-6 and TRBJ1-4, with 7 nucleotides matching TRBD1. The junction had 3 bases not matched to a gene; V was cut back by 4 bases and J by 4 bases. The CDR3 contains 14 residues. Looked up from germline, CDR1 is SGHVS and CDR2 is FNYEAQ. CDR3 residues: CASSSGTDNEKLFF. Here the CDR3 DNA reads TGTGCCAGCAGCTCCGGGACAGATAATGAAAAACTGTTTTTT.

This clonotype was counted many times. The CDR3 nucleotides read TGTGCCAGCAGCTTGGGGGCCGGGGCCACCGGGGAGCTGTTTTTT. It yields the protein CASSLGAGATGELFF. The chain employs TRBV5-5 and TRBJ2-2, with D perhaps given as TRBD1 or TRBD2 (5 bases each). Deletions cut 0 bases from V and 4 bases from J, with 10 bases between. Germline CDR1 is SGHKS and CDR2 is YYEKEE (reference sequence). The CDR3 totals 15 residues.

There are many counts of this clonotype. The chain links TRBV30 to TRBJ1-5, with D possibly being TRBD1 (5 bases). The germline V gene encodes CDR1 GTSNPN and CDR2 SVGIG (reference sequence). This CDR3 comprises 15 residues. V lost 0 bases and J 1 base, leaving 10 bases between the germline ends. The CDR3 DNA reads TGTGCCTGGAGTGTGGGGACTAAGAGCAATCAGCCCCAGCATTTT. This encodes CAWSVGTKSNQPQHF. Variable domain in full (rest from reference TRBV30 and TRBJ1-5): SQTIHQWPATLVQPVGSPLSLECTVEGTSNPNLYWYRQAAGRGLQLLFYSVGIGQISSEVPQNLSASRPQDRQFILSSKKLLLSDSGFYLCAWSVGTKSNQPQHFGDGTRLSIL.

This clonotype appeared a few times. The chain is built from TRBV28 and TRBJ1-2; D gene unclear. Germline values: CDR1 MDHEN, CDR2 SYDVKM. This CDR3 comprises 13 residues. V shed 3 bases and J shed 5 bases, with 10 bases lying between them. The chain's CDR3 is CASSFGSRYGYTF. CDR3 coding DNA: TGTGCCAGCAGTTTCGGCAGCCGGTATGGCTACACCTTC.

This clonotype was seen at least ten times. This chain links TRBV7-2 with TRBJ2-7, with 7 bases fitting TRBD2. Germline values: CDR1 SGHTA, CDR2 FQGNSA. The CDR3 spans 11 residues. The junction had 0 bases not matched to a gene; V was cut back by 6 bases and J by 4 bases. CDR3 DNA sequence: TGTGCCAGCAGGGGGGGGTACGAGCAGTACTTC. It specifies CASRGGYEQYF.

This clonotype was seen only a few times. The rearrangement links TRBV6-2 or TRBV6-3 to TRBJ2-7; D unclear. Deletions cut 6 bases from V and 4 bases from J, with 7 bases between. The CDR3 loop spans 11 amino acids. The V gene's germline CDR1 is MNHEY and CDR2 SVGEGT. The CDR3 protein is CASSNLYEQYF. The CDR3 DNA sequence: TGTGCCAGCAGCAACTTGTACGAGCAGTACTTC.

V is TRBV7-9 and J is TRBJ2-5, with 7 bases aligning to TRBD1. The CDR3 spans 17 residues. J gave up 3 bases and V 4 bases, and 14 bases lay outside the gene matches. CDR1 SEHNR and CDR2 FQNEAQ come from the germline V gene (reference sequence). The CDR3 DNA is TGTGCCAGCAGCTCCTCCGACCACGGGACAGCCGAAGAGACCCAGTACTTC. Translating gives CASSSSDHGTAEETQYF.

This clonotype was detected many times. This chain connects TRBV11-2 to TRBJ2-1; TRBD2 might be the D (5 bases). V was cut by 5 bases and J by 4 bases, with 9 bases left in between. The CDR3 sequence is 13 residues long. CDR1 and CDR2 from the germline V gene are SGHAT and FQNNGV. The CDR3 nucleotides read TGTGCCAGCAGCCTTAGGGAGTACAATGAGCAGTTCTTC. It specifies CASSLREYNEQFF.

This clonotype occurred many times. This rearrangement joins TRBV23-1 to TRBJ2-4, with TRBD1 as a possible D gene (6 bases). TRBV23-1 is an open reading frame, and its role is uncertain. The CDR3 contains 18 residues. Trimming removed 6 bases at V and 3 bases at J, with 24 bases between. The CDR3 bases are TGCGCCAGCAGATCCAGCTTACTTTCCAGGGGAGACAAAAACATTCAGTACTTC. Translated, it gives CASRSSLLSRGDKNIQYF.

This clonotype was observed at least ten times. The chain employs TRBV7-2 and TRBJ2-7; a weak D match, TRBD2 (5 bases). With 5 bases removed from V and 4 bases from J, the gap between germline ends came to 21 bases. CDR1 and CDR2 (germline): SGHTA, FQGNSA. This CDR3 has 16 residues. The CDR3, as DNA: TGTGCCAGCAGCCCCACCGGACTTGGGCGGTTATACGAGCAGTACTTC. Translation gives CASSPTGLGRLYEQYF.

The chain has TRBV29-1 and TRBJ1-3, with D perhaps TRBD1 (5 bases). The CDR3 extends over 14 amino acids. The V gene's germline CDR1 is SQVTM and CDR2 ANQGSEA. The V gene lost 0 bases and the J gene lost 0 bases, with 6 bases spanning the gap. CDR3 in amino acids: CSVEEGPSGNTIYF. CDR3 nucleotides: TGCAGCGTTGAAGAGGGGCCCTCTGGAAACACCATATATTTT.

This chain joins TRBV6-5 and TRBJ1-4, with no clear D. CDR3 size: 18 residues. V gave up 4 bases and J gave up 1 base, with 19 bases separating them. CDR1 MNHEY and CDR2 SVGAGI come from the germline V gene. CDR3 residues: CASSSSFVGMGTNEKLFF. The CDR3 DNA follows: TGTGCCAGCAGTTCATCGTTCGTGGGGATGGGAACTAATGAAAAACTGTTTTTT.

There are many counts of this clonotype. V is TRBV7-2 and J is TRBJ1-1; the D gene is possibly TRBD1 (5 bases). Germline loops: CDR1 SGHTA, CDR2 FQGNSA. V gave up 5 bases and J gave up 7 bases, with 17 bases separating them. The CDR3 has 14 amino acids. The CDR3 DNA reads TGTGCCAGCAGCAGACAGTTCCCTACGTTTGAAGCTTTCTTT. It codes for CASSRQFPTFEAFF. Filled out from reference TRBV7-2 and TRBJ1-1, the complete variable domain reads GAGVSQSPSNKVTEKGKDVELRCDPISGHTALYWYRQSLGQGLEFLIYFQGNSAPDKSGLPSDRFSAERTGGSVSTLTIQRTQQEDSAVYLCASSRQFPTFEAFFGQGTRLTVV.

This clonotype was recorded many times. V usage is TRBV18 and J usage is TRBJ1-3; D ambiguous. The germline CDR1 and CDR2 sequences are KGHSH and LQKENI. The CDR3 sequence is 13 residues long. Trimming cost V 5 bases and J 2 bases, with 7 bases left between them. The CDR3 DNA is TGTGCCAGCTCAAGGGAAGCTGGAAACACCATATATTTT. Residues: CASSREAGNTIYF.

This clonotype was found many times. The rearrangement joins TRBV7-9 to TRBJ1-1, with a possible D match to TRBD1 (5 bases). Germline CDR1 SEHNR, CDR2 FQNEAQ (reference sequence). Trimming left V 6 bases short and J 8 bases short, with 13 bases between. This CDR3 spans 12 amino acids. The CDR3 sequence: CASRSGRMEAFF. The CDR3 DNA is TGTGCCAGCAGGTCGGGACGGATGGAAGCTTTCTTT.

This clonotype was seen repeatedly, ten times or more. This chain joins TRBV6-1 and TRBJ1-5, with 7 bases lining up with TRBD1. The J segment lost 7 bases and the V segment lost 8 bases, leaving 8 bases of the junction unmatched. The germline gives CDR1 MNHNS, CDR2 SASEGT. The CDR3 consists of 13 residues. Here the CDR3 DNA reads TGTGCCAGCGTCCGGGACAGCGGGCAGCCCCAGCATTTT. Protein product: CASVRDSGQPQHF.

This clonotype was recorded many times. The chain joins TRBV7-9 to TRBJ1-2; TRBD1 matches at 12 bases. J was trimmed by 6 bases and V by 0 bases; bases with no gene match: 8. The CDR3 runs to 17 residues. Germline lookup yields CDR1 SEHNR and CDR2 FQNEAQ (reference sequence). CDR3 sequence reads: CASSLAGTGGAVHGYTF. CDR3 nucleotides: TGTGCCAGCAGCTTAGCCGGGACAGGGGGCGCGGTCCATGGCTACACCTTC. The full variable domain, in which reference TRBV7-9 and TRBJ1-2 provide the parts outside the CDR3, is DTGVSQNPRHKITKRGQNVTFRCDPISEHNRLYWYRQTLGQGPEFLTYFQNEAQLEKSRLLSDRFSAERPKGSFSTLEIQRTEQGDSAMYLCASSLAGTGGAVHGYTFGSGTRLTVV.

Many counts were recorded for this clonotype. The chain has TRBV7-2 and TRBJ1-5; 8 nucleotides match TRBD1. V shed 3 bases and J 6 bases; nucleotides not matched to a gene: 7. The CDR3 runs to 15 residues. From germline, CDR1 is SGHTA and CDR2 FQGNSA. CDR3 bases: TGTGCCAGCAGCTTCAAGACAGGGGAGGCTCAGCCCCAGCATTTT. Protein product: CASSFKTGEAQPQHF.

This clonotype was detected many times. This CDR3 reads CSVATGAYEQYF. The CDR3 DNA reads as TGCAGCGTTGCCACGGGAGCCTACGAGCAGTACTTC. V gene TRBV29-1 combines with J gene TRBJ2-7, with D perhaps matching TRBD2 (6 bases). CDR3 size: 12 residues. The V end lost 4 bases, the J end lost 2 bases, and 9 bases lay between the germline ends. CDR1 and CDR2 (germline): SQVTM, ANQGSEA.

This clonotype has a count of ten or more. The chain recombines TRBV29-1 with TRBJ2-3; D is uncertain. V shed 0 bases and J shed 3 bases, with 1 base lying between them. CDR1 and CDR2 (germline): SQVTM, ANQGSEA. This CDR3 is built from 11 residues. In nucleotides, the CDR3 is TGCAGCGTTGAAGATACAGATACGCAGTATTTT. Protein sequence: CSVEDTDTQYF.

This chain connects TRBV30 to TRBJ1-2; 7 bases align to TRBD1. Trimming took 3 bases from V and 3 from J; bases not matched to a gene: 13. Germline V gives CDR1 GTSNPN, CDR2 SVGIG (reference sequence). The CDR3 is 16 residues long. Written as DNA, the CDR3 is TGTGCCTGGAGAGAAGGAACCGGGACAGTTTACTATGGCTACACCTTC. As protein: CAWREGTGTVYYGYTF.

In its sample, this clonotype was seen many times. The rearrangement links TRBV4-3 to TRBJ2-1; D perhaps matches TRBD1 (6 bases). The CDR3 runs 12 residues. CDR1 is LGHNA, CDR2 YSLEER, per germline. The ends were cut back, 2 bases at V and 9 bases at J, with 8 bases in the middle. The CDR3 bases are TGCGCCAGCAGCCAACTAGGGGGTGAGCAGTTCTTC. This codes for CASSQLGGEQFF.

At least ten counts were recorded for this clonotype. The CDR3 sequence: CSAYAGTANTEAFF. The DNA for the CDR3 is TGCAGTGCTTATGCCGGGACCGCCAACACTGAAGCTTTCTTT. The rearrangement uses TRBV20-1 and TRBJ1-1, with TRBD1 as a possible D gene (5 bases). CDR3 size: 14 residues. Germline-derived CDR1 and CDR2 are DFQATT and SNEGSKA (reference sequence). V was shortened by 5 bases and J by 2 bases, with 15 bases between the two germline ends.

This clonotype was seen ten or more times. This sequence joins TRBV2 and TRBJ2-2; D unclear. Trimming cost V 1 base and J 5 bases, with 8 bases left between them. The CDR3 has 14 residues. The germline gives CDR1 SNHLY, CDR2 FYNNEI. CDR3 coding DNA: TGTGCCAGCAGTGAAGGGACGCCGACCGGGGAGCTGTTTTTT. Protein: CASSEGTPTGELFF.